The following is a T cell receptor beta chain sequence with its context. The method was immunoSEQ multiplex PCR; TCRdb's version includes in-frame clones alone and lacks a portion of them. The table records 70,000 to 85,000 clones, about four fifths of them present only once. These data come from a study of blood T cell repertoires in COVID-19. About the research overall: Collection of acute and convalescent COVID-19 samples took place in the United States, Italy and Spain. T cells, B-cell-depleted T cells, or PBMCs supplied cDNA or gDNA.

Trimming left V 2 bases short and J 1 base short, with 5 bases between. The germline CDR1 and CDR2 sequences are KGHDR and SFDVKD. CDR3 length: 14 amino acids. Specimen: peripheral blood. The chain has TRBV24-1 and TRBJ2-4; no definite D call. The origin of this receptor is a human donor in a cohort sampled during active COVID-19. In DNA form, the CDR3 reads TGTGCCACCAGTGATTCTAAGGCCAAAAACATTCAGTACTTC. It is translated as CATSDSKAKNIQYF.